This T cell receptor beta chain was retrieved from a study of T cells in pancreatic ductal adenocarcinoma. Sequencing used immunoSEQ multiplex PCR; TCRdb keeps in-frame clones, though not all of them. The table shows about 98,000 clones, with about 95% occurring only once. Surgery without prior neoadjuvant therapy was the treatment of the selected pancreatic ductal adenocarcinoma patients. Trimming at V came to 5 bases and at J to 3 bases, leaving 13 bases not matched to a gene. The CDR3 has 18 amino acids. The germline CDR1 and CDR2 sequences are MNHEY and SMNVEV (reference sequence). The chain employs TRBV27 and TRBJ2-2; 9 nucleotides align to TRBD2. Sequenced sample: PBMCs. The source is a human donor with pancreatic ductal adenocarcinoma. The CDR3 DNA follows: TGTGCCAGCAGTCCCCTGATTACGACTAGCGGTTACACCGGGGAGCTGTTTTTT. Translating gives CASSPLITTSGYTGELFF.